This entry lists 11 T cell receptor beta chains sequenced from one sample in a study of OX40 agonist ivuxolimab in advanced cancers. Clones were read by immunoSEQ multiplex PCR, and TCRdb kept only the in-frame ones, dropping some. Of over 65,000 clones listed, about 86% were seen once; the top ten hold around 6%. Sequenced here: CD4+ or CD8+ T cells sorted from blood, sampled in a trial of the OX40 agonist ivuxolimab. All receptors come from an adult with an advanced solid tumor such as melanoma, head and neck, liver or kidney cancer.

The CDR3 coding sequence is TGTGCCAGCGGCTCGGCCGGGACAGGTTTTGGGAACTATGGCTACACCTTC. It encodes CASGSAGTGFGNYGYTF. The rearrangement joins TRBV9 to TRBJ1-2; TRBD1 agrees at 8 bases. The CDR3 spans 17 residues. Trimming took 7 bases from V and 2 from J; bases not matched to a gene: 16. Germline V CDR1 and CDR2: SGDLS, YYNGEE.

The chain links TRBV7-8 to TRBJ2-6; weak D call: TRBD2 (6 bases). The V gene's germline CDR1 is SGHVS and CDR2 FQNEAQ. The V and J ends lost 2 bases and 6 bases respectively, with 17 bases between them. The CDR3 runs 17 residues. Here the CDR3 reads CASSLYLGGRPANVLTF. DNA for the CDR3: TGTGCCAGCAGCTTATACCTGGGAGGACGACCGGCCAACGTCCTGACTTTC.

The chain joins TRBV9 to TRBJ2-1, with D possibly matching TRBD2 (6 bases). CDR3 length: 15 amino acids. Germline V gives CDR1 SGDLS, CDR2 YYNGEE. The V and J ends lost 0 bases and 6 bases respectively, with 13 bases between them. CDR3 sequence (DNA): TGTGCCAGCAGCGTAGGTACCGGGAGTATCAATGAGCAGTTCTTC. Translated: CASSVGTGSINEQFF.

The J gene is TRBJ1-1, the V gene TRBV6-6; no clear D gene. The CDR3 sequence is 11 residues long. Germline V gene lookup returns CDR1 MNHNY and CDR2 SVGAGI (reference sequence). Trimming removed 6 bases from V and 2 bases from J, with 4 bases in between. As DNA, the CDR3 is TGTGCCAGCAGGATCAACACTGAAGCTTTCTTT. Translation gives CASRINTEAFF.

The chain uses TRBV21-1 and TRBJ1-2; TRBD1 is the table's D call and was not checked against the DNA. TRBV21-1 is given as a pseudogene. The CDR3 extends over 16 amino acids. The CDR3 is CASRQSGTGGRYGYTF. For the CDR3, the DNA is TGTGCCAGCAGGCAATCCGGGACAGGGGGCAGGTATGGCTACACCTTC.

The chain is built from TRBV6-5 and TRBJ2-3; D possibly uses TRBD1 or TRBD2 (5 bases each). The CDR3 has 15 amino acids. V was cut by 6 bases and J by 2 bases, with 15 bases left in between. Germline V gives CDR1 MNHEY, CDR2 SVGAGI. The CDR3 sequence is CASRSKGRVTDTQYF. The CDR3, as DNA: TGTGCCAGCAGGTCGAAGGGGCGGGTCACAGATACGCAGTATTTT.

The rearrangement uses TRBV4-2 and TRBJ2-5, with TRBD2 matching over 10 bases. The J segment lost 1 base and the V segment lost 0 bases, leaving 2 bases of the junction unmatched. The germline V gene has CDR1 LGHNA and CDR2 YNFKEQ. This CDR3 spans 16 amino acids. CDR3 nucleotide sequence: TGTGCCAGCAGCCAAGATATAGCGGGGGGCCAAGAGACCCAGTACTTC. Protein product: CASSQDIAGGQETQYF.

The rearrangement uses TRBV9 and TRBJ1-3; possible D gene TRBD1, 5 bases. Per germline, CDR1 SGDLS and CDR2 YYNGEE. V was cut by 1 base and J by 8 bases, with 13 bases left in between. The CDR3 has 14 residues. CDR3 in DNA: TGTGCCAGCAGCGTACTGGGAGGGACTGACACCATATATTTT. It translates to CASSVLGGTDTIYF.

The V call is TRBV30, the J call TRBJ1-4; a weak D match, TRBD1 (5 bases). Per germline, CDR1 GTSNPN and CDR2 SVGIG (reference sequence). Trimming left V 2 bases short and J 2 bases short, with 15 bases between. CDR3 length equals 16 residues. CDR3 loop: CAWSPWQGWTNEKLFF. The CDR3 DNA follows: TGTGCCTGGAGTCCCTGGCAGGGATGGACTAATGAAAAACTGTTTTTT.

The chain uses TRBV4-1 and TRBJ1-1, with TRBD1 as a possible D gene (5 bases). V lost 1 base to trimming and J lost 6 bases, with 12 bases between them. The CDR3 length is 14 residues. Germline CDR1 reads MGHRA; CDR2 reads YSYEKL. The CDR3 DNA is TGCGCCAGCAGCCAAGCCCAAAGGGGTCCTGAAGCTTTCTTT. Amino acid sequence: CASSQAQRGPEAFF.

The chain employs TRBV7-9 and TRBJ1-2; 8 bases fit TRBD1. The germline gives CDR1 SEHNR, CDR2 FQNEAQ (reference sequence). The CDR3 spans 14 residues. The trim removed 4 bases at V and 4 bases at J, leaving 5 bases unmatched. In DNA, the CDR3 is TGTGCCAGCAGCTCTCAGGGGGCGGGCTATGGCTACACCTTC. This sequence encodes CASSSQGAGYGYTF.